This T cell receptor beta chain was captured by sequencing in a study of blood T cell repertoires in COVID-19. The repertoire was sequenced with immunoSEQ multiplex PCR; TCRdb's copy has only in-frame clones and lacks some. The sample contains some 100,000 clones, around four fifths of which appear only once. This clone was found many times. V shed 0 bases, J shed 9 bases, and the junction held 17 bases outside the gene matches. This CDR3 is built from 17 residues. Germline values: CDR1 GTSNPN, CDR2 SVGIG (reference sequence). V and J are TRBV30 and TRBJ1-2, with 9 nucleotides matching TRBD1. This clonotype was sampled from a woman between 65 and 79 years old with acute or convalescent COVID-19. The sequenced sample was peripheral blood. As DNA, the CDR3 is TGTGCCTGGAGTGTCTCCGGGACAGGGAACGGGGCCGGTAGCTACACCTTC. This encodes CAWSVSGTGNGAGSYTF.